Reported below is one TCR beta chain. This sample is drawn from a study of blood T cell repertoires in COVID-19. TCRdb's table, derived via immunoSEQ multiplex PCR, lists solely in-frame clones and lacks some. The table lists approximately 490,000 clones, 70% to 90% of them singletons, with 7% to 10% in the top ten. The CDR3 is 14 amino acids. With V trimmed by 4 bases and J by 3 bases, 7 bases remained unmatched. Germline assignment: CDR1 SGHRS and CDR2 YFSETQ. This receptor was identified in a woman aged 55-69 years who had recovered from COVID-19. The V and J genes are TRBV5-1 and TRBJ2-7; 7 bases are shared with TRBD2. The sequenced material came from PBMCs or T cells enriched from blood (not recorded which). The CDR3 region is CASSPGLSNYEQYF. The DNA of the CDR3 is TGCGCCAGCAGCCCGGGACTATCCAACTACGAGCAGTACTTC.